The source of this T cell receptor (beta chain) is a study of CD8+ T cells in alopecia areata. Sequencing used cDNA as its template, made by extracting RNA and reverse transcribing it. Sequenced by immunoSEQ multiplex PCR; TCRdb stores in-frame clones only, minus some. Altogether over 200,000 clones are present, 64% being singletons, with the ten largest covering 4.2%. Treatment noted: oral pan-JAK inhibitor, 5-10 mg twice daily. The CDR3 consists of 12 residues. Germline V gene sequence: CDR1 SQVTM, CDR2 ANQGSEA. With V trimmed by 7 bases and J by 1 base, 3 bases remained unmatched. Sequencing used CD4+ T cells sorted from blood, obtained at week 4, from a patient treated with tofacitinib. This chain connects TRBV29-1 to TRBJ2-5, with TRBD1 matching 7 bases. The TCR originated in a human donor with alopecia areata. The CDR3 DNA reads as TGCAGCGCGGGACAGCTCCAAGAGACCCAGTACTTC. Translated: CSAGQLQETQYF.